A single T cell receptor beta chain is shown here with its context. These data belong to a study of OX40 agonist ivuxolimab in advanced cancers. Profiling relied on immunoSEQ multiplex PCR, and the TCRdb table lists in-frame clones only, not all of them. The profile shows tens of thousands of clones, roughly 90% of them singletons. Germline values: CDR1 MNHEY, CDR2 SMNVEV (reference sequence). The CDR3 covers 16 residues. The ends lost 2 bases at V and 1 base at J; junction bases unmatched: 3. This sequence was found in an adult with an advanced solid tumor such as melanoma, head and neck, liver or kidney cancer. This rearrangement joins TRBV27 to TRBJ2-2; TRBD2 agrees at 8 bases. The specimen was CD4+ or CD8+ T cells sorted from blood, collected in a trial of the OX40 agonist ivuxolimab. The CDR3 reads CASSLIAGRNTGELFF. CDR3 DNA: TGTGCCAGCAGTTTAATAGCGGGACGGAACACCGGGGAGCTGTTTTTT.